Shown below are 31 T cell receptor beta chains from a single sample sequenced in a study of blood T cell repertoires in COVID-19. The assay was immunoSEQ multiplex PCR, and TCRdb's table has in-frame clones only and misses some. The table records about 40,000 clones, 81% of them present only once. Sequences were obtained from peripheral blood. All receptors derive from an elderly man with active or convalescent COVID-19.

The CDR3 DNA sequence: TGTGCCAGCAGTGAAGCGCTCCAGGCTAGCACAGATACGCAGTATTTT. It codes for CASSEALQASTDTQYF. The chain uses TRBV2 and TRBJ2-3; no firm D call. V dropped 0 bases and J dropped 0 bases, with 10 bases sitting between them. In germline, CDR1 is SNHLY, CDR2 FYNNEI. This CDR3 region has 16 residues. Looking up the rest from reference TRBV2 and TRBJ2-3 gives the full variable domain: EPEVTQTPSHQVTQMGQEVILRCVPISNHLYFYWYRQILGQKVEFLVSFYNNEISEKSEIFDDQFSVERPDGSNFTLKIRSTKLEDSAMYFCASSEALQASTDTQYFGPGTRLTVL.

This chain connects TRBV11-3 to TRBJ1-3; D might be TRBD1 (6 bases). Germline-derived CDR1 and CDR2 are SGHNT and YENEEA. CDR3 size: 15 residues. The germline V and J ends were trimmed by 6 bases and 4 bases, with 16 bases remaining between them. The chain's CDR3 is CASSVSTGLGNTIYF. CDR3 coding DNA: TGTGCCAGCAGTGTTTCTACAGGGCTCGGAAACACCATATATTTT.

The V call is TRBV7-7, the J call TRBJ2-5, with D possibly matching TRBD1 (6 bases). Looked up from germline, CDR1 is SSHAT and CDR2 is FNYEAQ (reference sequence). V was pared by 3 bases and J by 5 bases, with 19 bases between. CDR3 length equals 16 residues. The CDR3 coding sequence is TGTGCCAGCAGCTTCGGGACATCCGTAAGCGGCGAGACCCAGTACTTC. Its translation: CASSFGTSVSGETQYF.

A word on this clone: Other DNA sequences in this sample translate to the same CDR3. This CDR3 reads CASSLSRQGANEQFF. The CDR3 nucleotides read TGTGCCAGCAGCTTATCAAGACAGGGGGCTAATGAGCAGTTCTTC. The chain employs TRBV13 and TRBJ2-1, with TRBD1 matching 10 bases. The junction had 5 bases not matched to a gene; V was cut back by 2 bases and J by 7 bases. CDR3 length equals 15 residues. CDR1 and CDR2 from the germline V gene are PRHDT and FYEKMQ (reference sequence). Full variable domain (missing parts from reference TRBV13 and TRBJ2-1): AAGVIQSPRHLIKEKRETATLKCYPIPRHDTVYWYQQGPGQDPQFLISFYEKMQSDKGSIPDRFSAQQFSDYHSELNMSSLELGDSALYFCASSLSRQGANEQFFGPGTRLTVL.

The CDR3 DNA reads as TGTGCCAGCAGCTTCGGGGGGTTATGGGAGCCCCAGCATTTT. As protein: CASSFGGLWEPQHF. The chain has TRBV5-5 and TRBJ1-5; D perhaps matches TRBD1 (5 bases). The CDR3 totals 14 residues. Trimming removed 2 bases from V and 8 bases from J, with 14 bases in between. The germline V gene has CDR1 SGHKS and CDR2 YYEKEE (reference sequence).

This clone has a handful of counts. The CDR3 DNA sequence: TGTGCCAGCAGCGATGGACTAGCGGGACGCACCGGGGAGCTGTTTTTT. This sequence encodes CASSDGLAGRTGELFF. The chain is built from TRBV7-2 and TRBJ2-2; 12 nucleotides align to TRBD2. Trimming removed 5 bases from V and 4 bases from J; junction bases left unmatched: 5. Germline loops: CDR1 SGHTA, CDR2 FQGNSA. This CDR3 is 16 amino acids long.

The chain recombines TRBV30 with TRBJ1-3; no definite D call. The CDR3 contains 14 residues. Trimming left V 0 bases short and J 3 bases short, with 9 bases between. CDR1 is GTSNPN, CDR2 SVGIG, per germline (reference sequence). This CDR3 is CAWSVHGDGNTIYF. The CDR3 DNA sequence: TGTGCCTGGAGTGTACACGGGGATGGAAACACCATATATTTT.

V usage is TRBV4-3 and J usage is TRBJ2-7; 8 positions agree with TRBD2. The ends lost 3 bases at V and 2 bases at J; junction bases unmatched: 6. From germline, CDR1 is LGHNA and CDR2 YSLEER. The CDR3 spans 15 residues. The CDR3: CASSHEAGAAYEQYF. CDR3 DNA sequence: TGCGCCAGCAGCCATGAAGCGGGGGCAGCCTACGAGCAGTACTTC.

The chain has TRBV15 and TRBJ2-5, with D possibly being TRBD1 (6 bases). The CDR3 consists of 16 residues. Trimming removed 1 base from V and 7 bases from J, with 19 bases in between. Germline V gene lookup returns CDR1 LNHNV and CDR2 YYDKDF (reference sequence). The DNA for the CDR3 is TGTGCCACCAGCAGAGTAACCGGGACACTCGCTGGGACCCAGTACTTC. This gives the protein CATSRVTGTLAGTQYF.

Comments on this clone: Germline is not matched at one junction end, which may reflect a read error. The rearrangement joins TRBV7-9 to TRBJ2-1; 12 nucleotides line up with TRBD2. This CDR3 has 15 amino acids. CDR1 is SEHNR, CDR2 FQNEAQ, per germline (reference sequence). CDR3 sequence (DNA): TGTGCCAGCAGGTTAGGACTAGCGGGGATGAATGAGCAGTTCTTC. It translates to CASRLGLAGMNEQFF.

The V call is TRBV2, the J call TRBJ1-6; D unclear. Trimming removed 7 bases from V and 9 bases from J, with 16 bases in between. Germline values: CDR1 SNHLY, CDR2 FYNNEI. The CDR3 is 14 amino acids. In DNA form, the CDR3 reads TGTGCCAGCATGGAGAACATCCAGAGTTCACCCCTCCACTTT. Protein: CASMENIQSSPLHF.

This clone was detected only a few times. V and J are TRBV12-5 and TRBJ2-7; D not resolved. This CDR3 region has 17 residues. From germline, CDR1 is LGHNT and CDR2 FRNRAP. V was cut by 0 bases and J by 2 bases, with 17 bases left in between. The CDR3 spells CASGLVLGPAATYEQYF. Here the CDR3 DNA reads TGTGCTAGTGGTTTGGTACTCGGCCCGGCGGCGACCTACGAGCAGTACTTC.

The chain employs TRBV28 and TRBJ1-2; possibly TRBD1 for D (5 bases). V lost 3 bases, J lost 2 bases, and 10 bases lay in between. Germline CDR1 MDHEN, CDR2 SYDVKM. The CDR3 runs to 14 residues. CDR3 sequence (DNA): TGTGCCAGCAGTTTGGGGCAGGCAAACTATGGCTACACCTTC. Protein sequence: CASSLGQANYGYTF.

DNA for the CDR3: TGTGCCAGCAGCTTTTGGACAGGGGACTACGAGCAGTACTTC. It codes for CASSFWTGDYEQYF. This chain joins TRBV7-2 and TRBJ2-7; the match to TRBD1 covers 9 bases. The germline V gene encodes CDR1 SGHTA and CDR2 FQGNSA. This CDR3 comprises 14 residues. Trimming removed 3 bases from V and 3 bases from J; junction bases left unmatched: 3. Drawing the rest from reference TRBV7-2 and TRBJ2-7, the complete variable domain is GAGVSQSPSNKVTEKGKDVELRCDPISGHTALYWYRQSLGQGLEFLIYFQGNSAPDKSGLPSDRFSAERTGGSVSTLTIQRTQQEDSAVYLCASSFWTGDYEQYFGPGTRLTVT.

V is TRBV5-3 and J is TRBJ2-1; 13 bases align to TRBD2. TRBV5-3 is known as an ORF, though its function is uncertain. The CDR3 consists of 20 residues. After removal of 2 bases from V and 0 bases from J, the junction contained 11 bases not matched to a gene. The CDR3 region is CARSLLLKRTSGSSYNEQFF. CDR3 nucleotide sequence: TGTGCCAGAAGCTTACTACTAAAACGGACTAGCGGGAGCTCCTACAATGAGCAGTTCTTC.

This clone came up a few times. The genes are TRBV5-6 and TRBJ2-2; possible D gene TRBD2, 5 bases. The germline V and J ends were trimmed by 4 bases and 6 bases, with 10 bases remaining between them. CDR3 length: 13 residues. Germline CDR1 and CDR2: SGHDT and YYEEEE. The CDR3 spells CASSPTGSGELFF. The CDR3 DNA is TGTGCCAGCAGCCCTACGGGGTCCGGGGAGCTGTTTTTT.

The chain joins TRBV2 to TRBJ1-3, with D maybe TRBD1 (5 bases). V was trimmed by 2 bases and J by 0 bases, leaving 17 bases between them. The germline gives CDR1 SNHLY, CDR2 FYNNEI. The CDR3 length is 18 residues. The CDR3 region has the DNA TGTGCCAGCAGTGAAAGTCGAACAGGAATTGGCTCTGGAAACACCATATATTTT. Its protein product is CASSESRTGIGSGNTIYF. Variable domain in full (rest from reference TRBV2 and TRBJ1-3): EPEVTQTPSHQVTQMGQEVILRCVPISNHLYFYWYRQILGQKVEFLVSFYNNEISEKSEIFDDQFSVERPDGSNFTLKIRSTKLEDSAMYFCASSESRTGIGSGNTIYFGEGSWLTVV.

The DNA of the CDR3 is TGTGCCAGCAGCGCCTGGGACAGTTCCTACGAGCAGTACTTC. Its protein product is CASSAWDSSYEQYF. The chain joins TRBV11-2 to TRBJ2-7; 7 nucleotides line up with TRBD1. The germline CDR1 and CDR2 sequences are SGHAT and FQNNGV. CDR3 length: 14 residues. J gave up 1 base and V 5 bases, and 5 bases lay outside the gene matches.

The V call is TRBV27, the J call TRBJ2-2, with a possible D match to TRBD1 (5 bases). This CDR3 spans 14 amino acids. Trimming shortened V by 2 bases and J by 6 bases, and 10 bases separated the two germline ends. Germline values: CDR1 MNHEY, CDR2 SMNVEV (reference sequence). The CDR3 nucleotides are TGTGCCAGCAGTTTACAGGGATCCCCCGGGGAGCTGTTTTTT. This translates into CASSLQGSPGELFF.

There are a few counts of this clone. The genes are TRBV30 and TRBJ2-1; D call uncertain. V shed 8 bases and J shed 0 bases, with 14 bases lying between them. The CDR3 contains 14 residues. The V gene's germline CDR1 is GTSNPN and CDR2 SVGIG (reference sequence). The CDR3 spells CAHQRGISYNEQFF. CDR3 DNA: TGTGCCCACCAGCGCGGTATCTCCTACAATGAGCAGTTCTTC.

The chain couples TRBV7-9 to TRBJ2-7, with TRBD1 identical over 9 bases. Germline V gives CDR1 SEHNR, CDR2 FQNEAQ (reference sequence). This CDR3 comprises 15 residues. Trimming cost V 5 bases and J 2 bases; bases outside gene matches: 7. DNA for the CDR3: TGTGCCAGCAGCCCTACAGGGGGCGCCGCCTACGAGCAGTACTTC. It is translated as CASSPTGGAAYEQYF.

V gene TRBV3-1 (or the pseudogene TRBV3-2) combines with J gene TRBJ2-5; the D gene is possibly TRBD2 (7 bases). The CDR3 contains 16 residues. The germline V gene encodes CDR1 LGHDT and CDR2 YNNKEL (reference sequence). V lost 0 bases to trimming and J lost 5 bases, with 16 bases between them. In DNA, the CDR3 is TGTGCCAGCAGCCAAGAGGAGGGGGGGCTGGGGGAGACCCAGTACTTC. Translation gives CASSQEEGGLGETQYF.

Note on this clone: A read error may produce the germline difference seen at one junction end. V gene TRBV10-3 combines with J gene TRBJ2-2, with 8 bases aligning to TRBD1. The CDR3 is 15 amino acids. Per germline, CDR1 ENHRY and CDR2 SYGVKD. This CDR3 is CAISRGTGGHRGAVF. DNA for the CDR3: TGTGCCATCAGTAGGGGGACAGGTGGACACCGGGGAGCTGTTTTT.

The V and J genes are TRBV15 and TRBJ2-4; D is perhaps TRBD2 (6 bases). Germline lookup yields CDR1 LNHNV and CDR2 YYDKDF (reference sequence). The CDR3 is made up of 13 amino acids. V dropped 0 bases and J dropped 8 bases, with 8 bases sitting between them. Here the CDR3 reads CATSRDRRDIQYF. CDR3 sequence (DNA): TGTGCCACCAGCAGAGATAGGAGGGACATTCAGTACTTC.

The rearrangement links TRBV6-6 to TRBJ2-1; D might be TRBD2 (7 bases). This CDR3 spans 13 amino acids. Germline V CDR1 and CDR2: MNHNY, SVGAGI (reference sequence). V was pared by 7 bases and J by 5 bases, with 12 bases between. The chain's CDR3 is CASTGGPNNEQFF. The CDR3 region has the DNA TGTGCCAGCACCGGGGGGCCTAACAATGAGCAGTTCTTC.

V gene TRBV7-2 combines with J gene TRBJ2-7; 11 nucleotides agree with TRBD2. Germline V CDR1 and CDR2: SGHTA, FQGNSA. This CDR3 has 17 residues. V dropped 0 bases and J dropped 7; count of bases not matched to a gene: 11. This CDR3 is CASSLAQGTSGRDEQYF. CDR3 DNA sequence: TGTGCCAGCAGCTTAGCGCAAGGTACTAGCGGGAGAGATGAGCAGTACTTC.

The V call is TRBV4-2, the J call TRBJ2-3, with a weak D call TRBD1 (5 bases). Between the trimmed V and J ends, which lost 0 bases and 6 bases, there was a span of 13 bases. Germline CDR1 reads LGHNA; CDR2 reads YNFKEQ. CDR3 size: 15 residues. The CDR3 region is CASSQDLGQADTQYF. For the CDR3, the DNA is TGTGCCAGCAGCCAAGATCTGGGGCAGGCGGATACGCAGTATTTT.

This clone has only a few counts. V and J are TRBV4-1 and TRBJ1-1; no firm D call. Germline CDR1 reads MGHRA; CDR2 reads YSYEKL. The CDR3 sequence is 15 residues long. V lost 4 bases to trimming and J lost 5 bases, with 17 bases between them. The CDR3 sequence is CASSPPSGRLTEAFF. For the CDR3, the DNA is TGCGCCAGCAGCCCTCCCTCGGGGAGGTTAACTGAAGCTTTCTTT.

This clone was counted a single time. CDR3 sequence (DNA): TGTGCCAGCAGCCCCCCAGCACATAGCGGGAGGCTCCAAGAGACCCAGTACTTC. Its translation is CASSPPAHSGRLQETQYF. V is TRBV5-6 and J is TRBJ2-5, with 10 nucleotides matching TRBD2. The CDR3 is made up of 18 amino acids. Looked up from germline, CDR1 is SGHDT and CDR2 is YYEEEE. Germline trimming cut 4 bases from V and 1 base from J; bases unmatched to any gene: 13. The full variable domain, rest sourced from reference TRBV5-6 and TRBJ2-5, is DAGVTQSPTHLIKTRGQQVTLRCSPKSGHDTVSWYQQALGQGPQFIFQYYEEEERQRGNFPDRFSGHQFPNYSSELNVNALLLGDSALYLCASSPPAHSGRLQETQYFGPGTRLLVL.

The rearrangement uses TRBV6-2 or TRBV6-3 and TRBJ1-2; possibly TRBD1 for D (5 bases). The germline CDR1 and CDR2 sequences are MNHEY and SVGEGT. The CDR3 covers 13 residues. Trimming left V 5 bases short and J 4 bases short, with 11 bases between. The CDR3 here is CASSDGQPYGYTF. As DNA, the CDR3 is TGTGCCAGCAGTGACGGACAACCCTATGGCTACACCTTC.

This clone occurred once. J is TRBJ2-2 and V is TRBV14; no clear D gene. The CDR3 has 16 residues. Germline V gene data show CDR1 as SGHDN and CDR2 as FVKESK. The ends were cut back, 0 bases at V and 5 bases at J, with 13 bases in the middle. The DNA of the CDR3 is TGTGCCAGCAGCCAAGATCGTCCGGGTGTGACCGGGGAGCTGTTTTTT. Translated, it gives CASSQDRPGVTGELFF.